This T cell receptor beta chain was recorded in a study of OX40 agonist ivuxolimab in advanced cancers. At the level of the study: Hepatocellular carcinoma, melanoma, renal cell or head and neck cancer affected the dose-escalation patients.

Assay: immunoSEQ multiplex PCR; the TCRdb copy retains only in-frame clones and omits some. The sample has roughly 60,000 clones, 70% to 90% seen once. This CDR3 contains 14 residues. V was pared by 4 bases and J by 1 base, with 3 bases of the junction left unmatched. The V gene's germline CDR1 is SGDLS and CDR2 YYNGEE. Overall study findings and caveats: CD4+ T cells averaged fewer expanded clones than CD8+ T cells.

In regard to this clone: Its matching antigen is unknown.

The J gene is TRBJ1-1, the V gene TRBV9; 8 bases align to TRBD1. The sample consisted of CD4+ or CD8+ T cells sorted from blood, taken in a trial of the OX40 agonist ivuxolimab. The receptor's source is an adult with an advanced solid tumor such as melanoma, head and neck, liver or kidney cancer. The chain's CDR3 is CASSFRGQNTEAFF. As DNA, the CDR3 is TGTGCCAGCAGCTTCAGGGGGCAGAACACTGAAGCTTTCTTT.